What follows are 7 T cell receptor beta chains derived from one specimen sequenced in a study of cytotoxic CD8 clonotypes in ibrutinib-treated CLL. Repertoires were generated with immunoSEQ multiplex PCR, while TCRdb's copy carries only in-frame clones and drops some. The top ten clones hold under 8.5% of a sample with approximately 74,000 clones, 75% to 85% of them seen once. The sample in question was PBMCs, obtained at disease progression, from a patient treated with ibrutinib. The receptors derive from a human donor with chronic lymphocytic leukemia.

J is TRBJ2-7 and V is TRBV7-3; 7 bases fit TRBD1. Germline loops: CDR1 SGHTA, CDR2 FQGTGA. The CDR3 runs 16 residues. The V and J ends lost 7 bases and 2 bases, in that order; junction bases with no gene match: 14. CDR3 residues: CASTSQGTYSTYEQYF. In DNA form, the CDR3 reads TGTGCCAGCACATCACAGGGGACCTATTCAACCTACGAGCAGTACTTC.

V gene TRBV6-1 combines with J gene TRBJ1-1; 9 bases are shared with TRBD1. Germline V lookup: CDR1 MNHNS, CDR2 SASEGT. The CDR3 totals 15 residues. The junction had 5 bases not matched to a gene; V was cut back by 5 bases and J by 1 base. This chain's CDR3 is CASSLGQGRNTEAFF. CDR3 coding DNA: TGTGCCAGCAGTCTTGGACAGGGGAGGAACACTGAAGCTTTCTTT.

This rearrangement joins TRBV10-3 to TRBJ2-7; D possibly corresponds to TRBD2 (7 bases). V lost 7 bases and J 6 bases, leaving 19 bases between the germline ends. The CDR3 has 14 amino acids. The germline V gene encodes CDR1 ENHRY and CDR2 SYGVKD. CDR3 in amino acids: CAIKRDIGDGEQYF. CDR3 DNA sequence: TGTGCCATCAAGCGGGACATTGGAGATGGCGAGCAGTACTTC.

The chain has TRBV1 and TRBJ2-3; the D call of TRBD2 is as the table states it, not checked on the DNA. TRBV1 counts as a pseudogene. The CDR3 is made up of 20 amino acids. CDR3 sequence reads: CTSSQDNTGTSGGGGDTQYF. The CDR3 DNA is TGCACCAGCAGCCAAGACAATACCGGGACTAGCGGGGGAGGTGGAGATACGCAGTATTTT.

The genes are TRBV29-1 and TRBJ1-2, with D maybe TRBD1 (6 bases). The CDR3 length is 10 residues. V lost 7 bases and J 6 bases, leaving 9 bases between the germline ends. Germline values: CDR1 SQVTM, CDR2 ANQGSEA. The CDR3, as DNA: TGCAGCGATTACAGGGATGGCTACACCTTC. Translating gives CSDYRDGYTF.

Written as DNA, the CDR3 is TGTGCCAGCAGTCACAACACAGGGTCGGGAGGATCACCCCTCCACTTT. It yields the protein CASSHNTGSGGSPLHF. V usage is TRBV7-6 and J usage is TRBJ1-6; TRBD1 might be the D (6 bases). Trimming stripped 6 bases from V and 10 bases from J, with 22 bases between. This CDR3 has 16 residues. Germline lookup yields CDR1 SGHVS and CDR2 FNYEAQ.

The chain couples TRBV7-8 to TRBJ1-4; 12 bases line up with TRBD1. CDR3 length equals 17 residues. J lost 3 bases, V lost 5 bases, and 7 bases had no gene match. Germline CDR1 reads SGHVS; CDR2 reads FQNEAQ. This CDR3 is CASSQGQGARANEKLFF. The CDR3 nucleotides read TGTGCCAGCAGCCAGGGACAGGGGGCTCGGGCTAATGAAAAACTGTTTTTT.